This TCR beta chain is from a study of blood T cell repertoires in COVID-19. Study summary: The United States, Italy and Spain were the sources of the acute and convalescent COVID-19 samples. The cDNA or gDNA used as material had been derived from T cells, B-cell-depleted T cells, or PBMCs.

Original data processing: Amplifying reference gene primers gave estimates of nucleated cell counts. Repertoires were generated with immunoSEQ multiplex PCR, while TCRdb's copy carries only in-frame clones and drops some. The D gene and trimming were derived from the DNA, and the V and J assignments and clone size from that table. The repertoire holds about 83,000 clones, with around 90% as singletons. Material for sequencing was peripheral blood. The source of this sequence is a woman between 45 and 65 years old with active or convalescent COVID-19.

DNA of the CDR3: TGTGCCAGTACAAGCGGGGGGAAAGAGACCCAGTACTTC. It translates to CASTSGGKETQYF. This chain links TRBV19 with TRBJ2-5, with TRBD2 matching 9 bases. J gave up 3 bases and V 7 bases, and 3 bases lay outside the gene matches. In germline, CDR1 is LNHDA, CDR2 SQIVND (reference sequence). The length of the CDR3 is 13 residues.